A single sample is the source of the 13 T cell receptor beta chains below, sequenced in a study of neurological immune-mediated disorders (dated by TCRdb to the late 2010s). The time point label here, explained by the study, means: longitudinal time-point 2. Libraries were built with 5' RACE. Reads for this sample came from an Illumina HiSeq 2500. TCRdb passed the public sequencing reads through fastp at Q25 and MiXCR, retaining productive beta sequences. Rows with a matching CDR3 protein are joined into one entry that keeps the most common DNA and genes. This sample holds tens of thousands of distinct CDR3 sequences; around 10% were observed only once. Approximately 12% of the sample goes to the ten largest clones. Material for sequencing was PBMCs. Every receptor here comes from a man younger than 45 in good health.

This clonotype was observed at least ten times. The rearrangement joins TRBV6-5 to TRBJ2-7; D unclear. The CDR3 extends over 15 amino acids. The germline V gene encodes CDR1 MNHEY and CDR2 SVGAGI. V dropped 0 bases and J dropped 2 bases, with 11 bases sitting between them. The CDR3 loop reads CASSYSAGATYEQYF. CDR3 coding DNA: TGTGCCAGCAGTTACTCCGCAGGTGCCACCTACGAGCAGTACTTC.

This clonotype was observed many times. The V call is TRBV5-1, the J call TRBJ2-1; TRBD1 aligns across 8 bases. CDR1 is SGHRS and CDR2 is YFSETQ in the germline V gene. The CDR3 covers 15 residues. With 3 bases clipped from V and 2 bases from J, the junction kept 4 bases outside the gene matches. The DNA of the CDR3 is TGCGCCAGCAGCTCGGACAGGGTAACCTACAATGAGCAGTTCTTC. Translating gives CASSSDRVTYNEQFF.

The gene calls are TRBV7-2 and TRBJ2-5; 12 nucleotides line up with TRBD2. This CDR3 spans 16 amino acids. Looked up from germline, CDR1 is SGHTA and CDR2 is FQGNSA. With 3 bases clipped from V and 5 bases from J, the junction kept 7 bases outside the gene matches. The CDR3 sequence: CASSFPGTSGRETQYF. The CDR3 region has the DNA TGTGCCAGCAGCTTCCCCGGGACTAGCGGGCGGGAGACCCAGTACTTC.

Many counts were recorded for this clonotype. CDR3 bases: TGTGCCACCCCTGGGACAGGGAACTATGGCTACACCTTC. This sequence encodes CATPGTGNYGYTF. This chain connects TRBV6-1 to TRBJ1-2, with 9 bases identical to TRBD1. The CDR3 is 13 residues long. Germline lookup yields CDR1 MNHNS and CDR2 SASEGT. The junction had 5 bases not matched to a gene; V was cut back by 10 bases and J by 2 bases.

This clonotype was recorded at least ten times. The chain is built from TRBV5-1 and TRBJ2-1; 7 positions agree with TRBD1. Germline V gene lookup returns CDR1 SGHRS and CDR2 YFSETQ. The ends lost 2 bases at V and 4 bases at J; junction bases unmatched: 3. The CDR3 length is 14 residues. Written as DNA, the CDR3 is TGCGCCAGCAGCTTAGGGACAGAATACAATGAGCAGTTCTTC. It specifies CASSLGTEYNEQFF.

This clonotype was observed many times. V usage is TRBV9 and J usage is TRBJ2-3; TRBD2 aligns across 8 bases. CDR3 length: 16 residues. V was clipped by 1 base and J by 4 bases; unmatched bases: 8. Germline V gene data show CDR1 as SGDLS and CDR2 as YYNGEE. The CDR3 is CASSVMEAGAADTQYF. The CDR3, as DNA: TGTGCCAGCAGCGTAATGGAAGCGGGAGCCGCAGATACGCAGTATTTT. Full variable domain (outside the CDR3, taken from reference TRBV9 and TRBJ2-3): DSGVTQTPKHLITATGQRVTLRCSPRSGDLSVYWYQQSLDQGLQFLIQYYNGEERAKGNILERFSAQQFPDLHSELNLSSLELGDSALYFCASSVMEAGAADTQYFGPGTRLTVL.

This clonotype occurred many times. The chain uses TRBV3-1 and TRBJ2-7; D gene unclear. Trimming shortened V by 1 base and J by 12 bases, and 10 bases separated the two germline ends. CDR3 length: 11 residues. Germline-derived CDR1 and CDR2 are LGHDT and YNNKEL (reference sequence). The CDR3 spells CASSQAGNPYF. The CDR3 region has the DNA TGTGCCAGCAGCCAAGCGGGCAATCCGTACTTC.

This clonotype has at least ten counts. The V call is TRBV20-1, the J call TRBJ2-2; D not resolved. V was cut by 6 bases and J by 5 bases, with 10 bases left in between. From germline, CDR1 is DFQATT and CDR2 SNEGSKA (reference sequence). The CDR3 is 12 residues long. The CDR3 is CSAATQTGELFF. The CDR3 DNA is TGCAGTGCCGCGACTCAGACCGGGGAGCTGTTTTTT.

This clonotype was detected ten times or more. The chain joins TRBV5-6 to TRBJ2-2; 7 bases match TRBD1. CDR1 and CDR2 from the germline V gene are SGHDT and YYEEEE. Losses at the gene ends were 4 bases for V and 7 bases for J; bases not matched to a gene: 7. The CDR3 contains 14 residues. The CDR3 sequence is CASSRNPGGGELFF. The CDR3 nucleotides read TGTGCCAGCAGCAGAAATCCAGGGGGCGGGGAGCTGTTTTTT.

This clonotype was picked up many times. The rearrangement uses TRBV3-1 and TRBJ2-5; 10 positions match TRBD2. The CDR3 is 17 residues long. Per germline, CDR1 LGHDT and CDR2 YNNKEL (reference sequence). The V segment lost 1 base and the J segment 2 bases; nucleotides outside the gene matches: 7. This CDR3 reads CASSQGWASGRQETQYF. For the CDR3, the DNA is TGTGCCAGCAGCCAAGGATGGGCTAGCGGGAGACAAGAGACCCAGTACTTC.

A few counts support this clonotype. A much larger clone differs from this one at a single base, so this may be a read error. The CDR3 DNA follows: TGCAGTGCTAGACGAGTTTCGAACACCGGGGAGCAGTTTTTT. It codes for CSARRVSNTGEQFF. The chain joins TRBV20-1 to TRBJ2-2; possibly TRBD2 for D (5 bases). CDR1 DFQATT and CDR2 SNEGSKA come from the germline V gene (reference sequence). The CDR3 contains 14 residues.

A few counts support this clonotype. DNA of the CDR3: TGTGCCAGTACGGGACTAGCGGGAGGCAATGAGCAGTTCTTC. It specifies CASTGLAGGNEQFF. J is TRBJ2-1 and V is TRBV27; TRBD2 matches 15 bases. V shed 9 bases, J shed 6 bases, and the junction held 3 bases outside the gene matches. The germline gives CDR1 MNHEY, CDR2 SMNVEV (reference sequence). The CDR3 runs to 14 residues.

The rearrangement uses TRBV5-1 and TRBJ2-7; 7 nucleotides align to TRBD1. This CDR3 is built from 15 residues. V shed 8 bases, J shed 1 base, and the junction held 12 bases outside the gene matches. Per germline, CDR1 SGHRS and CDR2 YFSETQ. Written as DNA, the CDR3 is TGCGCCAGAAGCCATTCCGGGACAGTTTCCTACGAGCAGTACTTC. It yields the protein CARSHSGTVSYEQYF.